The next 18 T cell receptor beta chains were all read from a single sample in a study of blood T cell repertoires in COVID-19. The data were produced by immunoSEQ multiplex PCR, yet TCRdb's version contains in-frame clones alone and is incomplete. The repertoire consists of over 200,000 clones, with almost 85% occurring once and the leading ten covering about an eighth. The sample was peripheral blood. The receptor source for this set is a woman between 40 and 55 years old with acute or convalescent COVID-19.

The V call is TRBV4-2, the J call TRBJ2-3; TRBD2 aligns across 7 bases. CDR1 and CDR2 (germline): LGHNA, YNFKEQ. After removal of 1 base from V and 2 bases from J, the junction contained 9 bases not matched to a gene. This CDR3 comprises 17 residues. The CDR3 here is CASSQVSSSGDTDTQYF. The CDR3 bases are TGTGCCAGCAGCCAAGTCAGTTCCAGCGGGGACACAGATACGCAGTATTTT.

The DNA for the CDR3 is TGTGCCAGCAGTGAAGCGGGAGGCCCTTACAATGAGCAGTTCTTC. This encodes CASSEAGGPYNEQFF. The chain joins TRBV6-4 to TRBJ2-1; 9 bases agree with TRBD2. CDR1 MRHNA and CDR2 SNTAGT come from the germline V gene. Unmatched junction bases numbered 4, after V lost 3 bases and J lost 4 bases. The CDR3 is 15 residues long.

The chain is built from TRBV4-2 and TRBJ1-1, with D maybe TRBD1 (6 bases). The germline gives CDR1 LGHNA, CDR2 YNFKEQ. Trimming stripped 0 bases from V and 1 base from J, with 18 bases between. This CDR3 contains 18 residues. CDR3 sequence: CASSQDPDSGWGNTEAFF. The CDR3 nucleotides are TGTGCCAGCAGCCAAGATCCGGACAGTGGATGGGGGAACACTGAAGCTTTCTTT.

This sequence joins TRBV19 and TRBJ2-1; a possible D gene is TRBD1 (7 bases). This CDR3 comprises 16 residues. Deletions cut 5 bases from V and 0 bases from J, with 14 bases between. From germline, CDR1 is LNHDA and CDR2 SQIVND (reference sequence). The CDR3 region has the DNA TGTGCCAGTAGTCCAAGACAGGGACTCTCCTACAATGAGCAGTTCTTC. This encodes CASSPRQGLSYNEQFF.

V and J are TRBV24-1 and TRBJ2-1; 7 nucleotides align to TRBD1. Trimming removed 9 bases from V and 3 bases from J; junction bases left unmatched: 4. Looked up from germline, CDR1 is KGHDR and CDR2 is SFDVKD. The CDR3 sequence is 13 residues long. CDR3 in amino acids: CATQDRNYNEQFF. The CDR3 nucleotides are TGTGCCACCCAGGACAGGAACTACAATGAGCAGTTCTTC.

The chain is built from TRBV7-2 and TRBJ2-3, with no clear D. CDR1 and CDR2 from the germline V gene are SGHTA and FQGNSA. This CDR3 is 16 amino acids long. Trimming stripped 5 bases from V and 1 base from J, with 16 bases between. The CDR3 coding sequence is TGTGCCAGCAGCCGTGATGCATGGCCCCGCACAGATACGCAGTATTTT. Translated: CASSRDAWPRTDTQYF.

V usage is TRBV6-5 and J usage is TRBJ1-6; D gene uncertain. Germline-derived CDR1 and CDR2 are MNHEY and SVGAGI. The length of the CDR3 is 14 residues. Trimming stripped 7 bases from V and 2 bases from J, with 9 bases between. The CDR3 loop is CASKEIAYNSPLHF. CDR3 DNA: TGTGCCAGCAAGGAGATTGCCTATAATTCACCCCTCCACTTT.

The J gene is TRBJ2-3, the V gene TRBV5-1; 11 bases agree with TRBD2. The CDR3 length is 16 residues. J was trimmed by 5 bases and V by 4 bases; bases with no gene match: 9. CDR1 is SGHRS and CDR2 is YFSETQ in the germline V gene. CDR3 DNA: TGCGCCAGCAGCATTAGCGGGGGGGCCATGGGAGATACGCAGTATTTT. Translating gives CASSISGGAMGDTQYF.

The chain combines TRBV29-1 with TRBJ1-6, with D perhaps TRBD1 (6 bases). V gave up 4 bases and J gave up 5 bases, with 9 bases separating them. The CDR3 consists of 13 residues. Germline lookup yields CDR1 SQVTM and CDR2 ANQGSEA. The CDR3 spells CSVGGQNNSPLHF. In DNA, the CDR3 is TGCAGCGTTGGGGGACAAAATAATTCACCCCTCCACTTT.

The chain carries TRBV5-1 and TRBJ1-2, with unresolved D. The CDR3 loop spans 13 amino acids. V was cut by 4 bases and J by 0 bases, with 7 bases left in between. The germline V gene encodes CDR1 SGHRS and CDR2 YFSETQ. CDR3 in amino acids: CASSHGSNYGYTF. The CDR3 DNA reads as TGCGCCAGCAGCCACGGGTCTAACTATGGCTACACCTTC.

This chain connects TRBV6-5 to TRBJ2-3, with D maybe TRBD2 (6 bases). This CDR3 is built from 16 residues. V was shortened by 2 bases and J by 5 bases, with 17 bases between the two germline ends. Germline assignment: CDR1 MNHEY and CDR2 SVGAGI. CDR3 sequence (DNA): TGTGCCAGCAGTTACGGAGGGCTGGGGGTTGGAGATACGCAGTATTTT. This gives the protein CASSYGGLGVGDTQYF.

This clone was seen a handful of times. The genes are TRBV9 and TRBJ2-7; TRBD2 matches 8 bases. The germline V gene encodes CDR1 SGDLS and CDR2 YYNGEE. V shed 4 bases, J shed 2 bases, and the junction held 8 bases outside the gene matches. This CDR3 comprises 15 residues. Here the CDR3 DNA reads TGTGCCAGCAGCCTGAGACTAGCGCCAACCTACGAGCAGTACTTC. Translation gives CASSLRLAPTYEQYF.

The CDR3 nucleotides read TGTGCCGGCGGACAGGGGGCTTTACAGCCCCAGCATTTT. This encodes CAGGQGALQPQHF. This rearrangement joins TRBV19 to TRBJ1-5, with 11 nucleotides matching TRBD1. Germline trimming cut 11 bases from V and 7 bases from J; bases unmatched to any gene: 7. The V gene's germline CDR1 is LNHDA and CDR2 SQIVND (reference sequence). The CDR3 contains 13 residues.

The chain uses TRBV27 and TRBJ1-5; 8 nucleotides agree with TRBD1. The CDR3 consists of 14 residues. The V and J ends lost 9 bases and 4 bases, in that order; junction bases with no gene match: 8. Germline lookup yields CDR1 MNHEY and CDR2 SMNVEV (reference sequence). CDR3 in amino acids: CARTLQGENQPQHF. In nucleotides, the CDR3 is TGTGCCAGGACCCTACAGGGGGAAAATCAGCCCCAGCATTTT.

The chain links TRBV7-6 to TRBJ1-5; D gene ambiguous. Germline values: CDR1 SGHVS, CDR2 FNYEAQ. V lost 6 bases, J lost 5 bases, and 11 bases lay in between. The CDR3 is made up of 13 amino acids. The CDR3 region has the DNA TGTGCCAGCAGTTTACAGCGAGATCAGCCCCAGCATTTT. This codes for CASSLQRDQPQHF.

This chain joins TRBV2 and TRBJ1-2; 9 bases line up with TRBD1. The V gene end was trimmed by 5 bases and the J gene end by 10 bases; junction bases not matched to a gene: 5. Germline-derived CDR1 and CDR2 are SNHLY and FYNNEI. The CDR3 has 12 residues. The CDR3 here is CASSLYRGPYTF. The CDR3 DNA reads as TGTGCCAGCAGTTTGTACAGGGGGCCCTACACCTTC.

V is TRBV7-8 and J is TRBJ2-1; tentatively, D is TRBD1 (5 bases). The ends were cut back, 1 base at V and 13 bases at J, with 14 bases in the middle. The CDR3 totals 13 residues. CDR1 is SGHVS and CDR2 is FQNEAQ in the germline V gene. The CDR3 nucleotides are TGTGCCAGCAGCTTAGAGGGGATCTCCCTTCAGTTCTTC. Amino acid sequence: CASSLEGISLQFF.

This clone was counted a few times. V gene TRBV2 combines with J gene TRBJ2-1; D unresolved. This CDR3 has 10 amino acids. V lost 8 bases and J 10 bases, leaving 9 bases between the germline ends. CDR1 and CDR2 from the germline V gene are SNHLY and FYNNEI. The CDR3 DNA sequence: TGTGCCAGCGTGCTACGCGAGCAGTTCTTC. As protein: CASVLREQFF.